The rows below give T cell receptor beta chains drawn from one sample of a study of control samples from healthy donors and cancer patients. The protocol was immunoSEQ multiplex PCR, while the TCRdb copy is restricted to in-frame clones and leaves out a portion. Among 97,000 or so clones listed, about 91% were seen once. Sequencing was carried out using blood. The receptors originated from a woman aged 18-30 years in good health. CDR3s include the opening cysteine and the closing phenylalanine or tryptophan. A D gene is named only where the DNA matches it firmly. Clone size is not always given. Where it is, it says once, few, many or a class for expanded clones.

CDR3 DNA: TGTGCCAGCAGTTTTGGGGGATACGAGCAGTACTTC; CDR3 protein: CASSFGGYEQYF; V gene: TRBV12-3/TRBV12-4; D gene: NA; J gene: TRBJ2-7; clone size: NA
CDR3 DNA: TGTGCCAGCAGTTACGACCGCGAGCAGTACTTC; CDR3 protein: CASSYDREQYF; V gene: TRBV6-6; D gene: NA; J gene: TRBJ2-7; clone size: NA
CDR3 DNA: TGTGCCAGCAGTGAAGCAGCGGGGCTAGGCCCGGAGACCCAGTACTTC; CDR3 protein: CASSEAAGLGPETQYF; V gene: TRBV6-1; D gene: TRBD2; J gene: TRBJ2-5; clone size: NA
CDR3 DNA: TGTGCCAGCAGCTTAGTCGGGACGGGGTACGAGCAGTACTTC; CDR3 protein: CASSLVGTGYEQYF; V gene: TRBV11-3; D gene: NA; J gene: TRBJ2-7; clone size: NA
CDR3 DNA: TGTGCCAGCAGCTTGGATCTGGGCGGTGAGCAGTTCTTC; CDR3 protein: CASSLDLGGEQFF; V gene: TRBV5-6; D gene: NA; J gene: TRBJ2-1; clone size: NA
CDR3 DNA: TGTGCCTGGAGTGGGCAGTCAAACACTGAAGCTTTCTTT; CDR3 protein: CAWSGQSNTEAFF; V gene: TRBV30; D gene: NA; J gene: TRBJ1-1; clone size: NA
CDR3 DNA: TGTGCCAGCAGCTTAGCAAGACAGGGGTTAACATATGGCTACACCTTC; CDR3 protein: CASSLARQGLTYGYTF; V gene: TRBV7-8; D gene: TRBD1; J gene: TRBJ1-2; clone size: NA
CDR3 DNA: TGTGCCAGCAGCCATCGAAGCGGACCAGCACAAGAGACCCAGTACTTC; CDR3 protein: CASSHRSGPAQETQYF; V gene: TRBV3-1/TRBV3-2; D gene: NA; J gene: TRBJ2-5; clone size: NA
CDR3 DNA: TGTGCCAGCAGTGATCGTAGGACAGGGAGCCTCTATGGCTACACCTTC; CDR3 protein: CASSDRRTGSLYGYTF; V gene: TRBV6-1; D gene: TRBD1; J gene: TRBJ1-2; clone size: NA
CDR3 DNA: TGTGCCAGCAGTTACTCCACGGGGTACGAGCAGTACTTC; CDR3 protein: CASSYSTGYEQYF; V gene: TRBV6-7; D gene: NA; J gene: TRBJ2-7; clone size: few
CDR3 DNA: TGTGCCAGCAGGGCGGGACAGTCTACTAACTATGGCTACACCTTC; CDR3 protein: CASRAGQSTNYGYTF; V gene: TRBV6-5; D gene: TRBD1; J gene: TRBJ1-2; clone size: NA
CDR3 DNA: TGTGCCAGCAGCCGAGACAGGGGTTTCGCAGAGACCCAGTACTTC; CDR3 protein: CASSRDRGFAETQYF; V gene: TRBV7-8; D gene: TRBD1; J gene: TRBJ2-5; clone size: NA
CDR3 DNA: TGTGCCAGCAGTTTCGGACTAGGCCCTACCTACAATGAGCAGTTCTTC; CDR3 protein: CASSFGLGPTYNEQFF; V gene: TRBV28; D gene: TRBD2; J gene: TRBJ2-1; clone size: NA
CDR3 DNA: TGTGCCAGCAGTTTATACCGGGGAACTGAAGCTTTCTTT; CDR3 protein: CASSLYRGTEAFF; V gene: TRBV12-3/TRBV12-4; D gene: NA; J gene: TRBJ1-1; clone size: NA
CDR3 DNA: TGTGCCAGTAGTACACGACAGGGGAGGGCCACCGGGGAGCTGTTTTTT; CDR3 protein: CASSTRQGRATGELFF; V gene: TRBV19; D gene: NA; J gene: TRBJ2-2; clone size: NA
CDR3 DNA: TGTGCCAGCAGCTCCTGGGAGGACTATGGCTACACCTTC; CDR3 protein: CASSSWEDYGYTF; V gene: TRBV7-9; D gene: NA; J gene: TRBJ1-2; clone size: NA
CDR3 DNA: TGCGCCAGCAGTGAGTCAAGTAGCGGGAGGCGTGAGCAGTTCTTC; CDR3 protein: CASSESSSGRREQFF; V gene: TRBV10-2; D gene: TRBD2; J gene: TRBJ2-1; clone size: NA
CDR3 DNA: TGTGCCAGCAGGGCCGCAGGGTCCCTAAGCTCCTACGAGCAGTACTTC; CDR3 protein: CASRAAGSLSSYEQYF; V gene: TRBV28; D gene: NA; J gene: TRBJ2-7; clone size: NA
CDR3 DNA: TGTGCCAGCAGCCAAGCTGGACTAGCCAAAAACATTCAGTACTTC; CDR3 protein: CASSQAGLAKNIQYF; V gene: TRBV14; D gene: NA; J gene: TRBJ2-4; clone size: NA
CDR3 DNA: TGTGCCAGCAGCCGGTTTTCAGGGCGACAGGGCGGGCATGGCTACACCTTC; CDR3 protein: CASSRFSGRQGGHGYTF; V gene: TRBV5-8; D gene: TRBD1; J gene: TRBJ1-2; clone size: NA
CDR3 DNA: TGTGCCAGCAGCCATTCGGCGGGGGGCAAGAATGAAAAACTGTTTTTT; CDR3 protein: CASSHSAGGKNEKLFF; V gene: TRBV11-3; D gene: NA; J gene: TRBJ1-4; clone size: few
CDR3 DNA: TGTGCCAGCAGCGTAGGGACTAGCGGTTTTTCTAGCACAGATACGCAGTATTTT; CDR3 protein: CASSVGTSGFSSTDTQYF; V gene: TRBV9; D gene: TRBD2; J gene: TRBJ2-3; clone size: NA
CDR3 DNA: TGTGCCAGTAGTATAGAACACAGACCGAGCTCTGGAAACACCATATATTTT; CDR3 protein: CASSIEHRPSSGNTIYF; V gene: TRBV19; D gene: NA; J gene: TRBJ1-3; clone size: once
CDR3 DNA: TGTGCCAGCAGTTACTTTTCGGGTCCAGGGTCCGATTCACCCCTCCACTTT; CDR3 protein: CASSYFSGPGSDSPLHF; V gene: TRBV2; D gene: NA; J gene: TRBJ1-6; clone size: NA
CDR3 DNA: TGTGCCAGCTCCCGGACGATGAACACTGAAGCTTTCTTT; CDR3 protein: CASSRTMNTEAFF; V gene: TRBV25-1; D gene: NA; J gene: TRBJ1-1; clone size: NA
CDR3 DNA: TGTGCCAGCAGTTTCGGGGTGAGCACTGAAGCTTTCTTT; CDR3 protein: CASSFGVSTEAFF; V gene: TRBV12-3/TRBV12-4; D gene: NA; J gene: TRBJ1-1; clone size: NA
CDR3 DNA: TGTGCCAGCAGTGTATGGAAGTTCAGCGGCTACACCTTC; CDR3 protein: CASSVWKFSGYTF; V gene: TRBV25-1; D gene: NA; J gene: TRBJ1-2; clone size: NA
CDR3 DNA: TGTGCCAGCAGCCGGGCAGAAGTGGAGACCCAGTACTTC; CDR3 protein: CASSRAEVETQYF; V gene: TRBV7-2; D gene: NA; J gene: TRBJ2-5; clone size: NA